These T cell receptor beta chains were read from a single sample in a study of T cell repertoires in cytomegalovirus infection. Each CDR3 protein gets one entry after TCRdb re-called the reads with MiXCR. The data hold approximately 910,000 distinct CDR3 sequences, with around 30% observed a single time. Antigens for these TCRs are unknown. The sample here was cultured CD8+ T cells from PBMCs, taken from culture after CMV antigen stimulation. These receptors came from a human donor in good health (CMV status not recorded). Some clones in this sample may be carry-over from other donors' samples. CDR3s include the opening cysteine and the closing phenylalanine or tryptophan. The D gene is left open where the match is weak. Only some rows state a clone size, as once, few, many or a class for expanded clones.

>TRBV6-6|TRBJ1-4|16|TRBD1|.
TGTGCCAGCAGAGACAGGGAGAGAGCAACTAATGAAAAACTGTTTTTT
CASRDRERATNEKLFF
>TRBV7-8|TRBJ2-7|13|TRBD1|.
TGTGCCAGCACCTCCCGGGACAGTTTCGAGCAGTACTTC
CASTSRDSFEQYF
>TRBV12-3/TRBV12-4|TRBJ1-2|18|.|.
TGTGCCAGCATTAGGTCGACAGGCGGCTCGTACGGTAACTATGGCTACACCTTC
CASIRSTGGSYGNYGYTF
>TRBV7-9|TRBJ1-1|16|TRBD1|few
TGTGCCAGCAGCTTCCCCGGACAGGGATTAGAGACTGAAGCTTTCTTT
CASSFPGQGLETEAFF
>TRBV19|TRBJ1-1|16|.|.
TGTGCCAGTAGTATCGGACCCCGAAGGGGGAACACTGAAGCTTTCTTT
CASSIGPRRGNTEAFF
>TRBV7-8|TRBJ2-1|15|TRBD1|many
TGTGCCAGCAGCAGCAGGGGGCTAGCGTACAATGAGCAGTTCTTC
CASSSRGLAYNEQFF
>TRBV7-9|TRBJ2-5|16|.|many
TGTGCCAGCAGCATCCGGGCCCCGGGAGACCAAGAGACCCAGTACTTC
CASSIRAPGDQETQYF
>TRBV18|TRBJ1-6|12|.|few
TGTGCCAGCTCACCGTATCCGGACAGCAAGCACTTT
CASSPYPDSKHF
>TRBV27|TRBJ1-1|13|.|.
TGTGCCAGCAGTTCGAGGGGCAGCCAAGAAGCTTTCTTT
CASSSRGSQEAFF
>TRBV6-1|TRBJ2-3|16|.|few
TGTGCCACCACAAGGGCTGGCGGGGTAGGAACAGATACGCAGTATTTT
CATTRAGGVGTDTQYF
>TRBV7-9|TRBJ2-3|17|TRBD2|many
TGTGCCAGCAGCTTACGTTTACTAGCGGAAGGCACAGATACGCAGTATTTT
CASSLRLLAEGTDTQYF
>TRBV6-1|TRBJ1-1|14|.|few
TGTGCCAGCAGTGATCCCAGGGAGGGCACTGAAGCTTTCTTT
CASSDPREGTEAFF
>TRBV27|TRBJ1-5|13|.|.
TGTGCCAGCAGTCCGAGTTTGAGGCAGCCCCAGCATTTT
CASSPSLRQPQHF
>TRBV5-6|TRBJ2-1|13|TRBD1|.
TGTGCCAGCAGCACCCCCACAGGGGGGTGGCAGTTCTTC
CASSTPTGGWQFF
>TRBV7-8|TRBJ1-1|14|.|few
TGTGCCAGCTCCGCCGCACAGGACGGCACTGAAGCTTTCTTT
CASSAAQDGTEAFF
>TRBV5-6|TRBJ2-2|17|TRBD2|.
TGTGCCAGCGGGACTAGCGGGGGCCTCGGGGGCACCGGGGAGCTGTTTTTT
CASGTSGGLGGTGELFF
>TRBV27|TRBJ1-2|12|.|.
TGTGCCAGCATCGACAGGTTTCGAAGCTACACCTTC
CASIDRFRSYTF
>TRBV6-6|TRBJ1-2|17|TRBD1|.
TGTGCCAGCAGCTATCCCACCGGGACAGGGTTTAACTATGGCTACACCTTC
CASSYPTGTGFNYGYTF
>TRBV19|TRBJ2-2|14|.|few
TGTGCCAGCAAGGACTGGGAAGGGACCGGGGAGCTGTTTTTT
CASKDWEGTGELFF
>TRBV6-2/TRBV6-3|TRBJ2-1|16|TRBD2|many
TGTGCCAGCAGTTACTCGGGCGGGGGGGCCTACAATGAGCAGTTCTTC
CASSYSGGGAYNEQFF
>TRBV27|TRBJ2-3|14|.|.
TGTGCCAGCCAACAGGCGGCGGGGATAGATACGCAGTATTTT
CASQQAAGIDTQYF
>TRBV10-3|TRBJ2-1|19|TRBD1|.
TGTGCCATCAGTGAGTCATGGGACAGGGGTTCTTCCACCTACAATGAGCAGTTCTTC
CAISESWDRGSSTYNEQFF
>TRBV7-9|TRBJ1-6|17|.|.
TGTGCCAGCAGCTTAGAATTCCGACAGGCCTTAAATTCACCCCTCCACTTT
CASSLEFRQALNSPLHF
>TRBV10-3|TRBJ2-7|15|.|few
TGTGCCATCAGTGAGTCGACCTCCCTGTTACACGAGCAGTACTTC
CAISESTSLLHEQYF
>TRBV20-1|TRBJ1-2|9|.|.
TGCAGTGCTAGAGATGGCTACACCTTC
CSARDGYTF
>TRBV29-1|TRBJ2-2|12|.|.
TGCAGCGTTCTGTGGGGAACCGGGGAGCTGTTTTTT
CSVLWGTGELFF
>TRBV7-9|TRBJ2-1|16|.|few
TGTGCCAGCAGCTCATCCCTACGGGCCCGGCAGGGTGAGCAGTTCTTC
CASSSSLRARQGEQFF
>TRBV6-2/TRBV6-3|TRBJ1-1|17|.|few
TGTGCCAGCAGTTACTCGGAAAAAAAAGGGGTCTACACTGAAGCTTTCTTT
CASSYSEKKGVYTEAFF
>TRBV7-9|TRBJ2-3|17|.|few
TGTGCCAGCAGCGTCCGTGGCAGCCCAATGGTCACAGATACGCAGTATTTT
CASSVRGSPMVTDTQYF
>TRBV11-1|TRBJ2-5|14|TRBD2|many
TGTGCCAGCAGCCCAAGCGGGGCCCAAGAGACCCAGTACTTC
CASSPSGAQETQYF
>TRBV28|TRBJ2-3|15|.|.
TGTGCCAGCCGTAATTTCAGGGGGGGGGCAGATACGCAGTATTTT
CASRNFRGGADTQYF
>TRBV19|TRBJ2-2|15|.|once
TGTGCCAGTAGTGGTTTTAGCGGTCACACCGGGGAGCTGTTTTTT
CASSGFSGHTGELFF
>TRBV13|TRBJ2-2|14|.|.
TGTGCCAGCAGCCCCCGATCCAACACCGGGGAGCTGTTTTTT
CASSPRSNTGELFF
>TRBV5-1|TRBJ2-7|15|.|.
TGCGCCAGCAGCGAGGCAGACCTATATGCCTACGAGCAGTACTTC
CASSEADLYAYEQYF
>TRBV7-9|TRBJ2-5|16|.|.
TGTGCCAGCAGCTTATTCGCTACACAAAGAGGGGAGACCCAGTACTTC
CASSLFATQRGETQYF
>TRBV2|TRBJ2-3|15|.|few
TGTGCCAGCCGAAACAGACCGGGGCGGGCAGATACGCAGTATTTT
CASRNRPGRADTQYF
>TRBV7-9|TRBJ2-1|15|TRBD2|.
TGTGCCAGCAGCTTAAGCGGGGGGGTGTTTAATGAGCAGTTCTTC
CASSLSGGVFNEQFF
>TRBV5-1|TRBJ2-1|15|TRBD1|once
TGCGCCAGCAGCTTAGGGACAGGGGGCGAGGCTGAGCAGTTCTTC
CASSLGTGGEAEQFF
>TRBV6-1|TRBJ2-7|14|TRBD1|few
TGTGCCACCTATACAGGGGTTCGTAGCTACGAGCAGTACTTC
CATYTGVRSYEQYF
>TRBV4-3|TRBJ2-1|16|.|.
TGCGCCAGCAGCCAAAGCAGAAATTCCCTCGGAAATGAGCAGTTCTTC
CASSQSRNSLGNEQFF
>TRBV27|TRBJ1-5|16|.|.
TGTACCAGCAGTCCCCGCCCCGGGGTTGGCAATCAGCCCCAGCATTTT
CTSSPRPGVGNQPQHF